This T cell receptor beta chain is from a study of response to subunit inactivated influenza vaccine. Points from the study as a whole: The study's authors posited that every seasonal influenza vaccination enlists few new T cells.

The V gene lost 6 bases and the J gene lost 7 bases, with 7 bases spanning the gap. The CDR3 is 10 amino acids. Germline loops: CDR1 DFQATT, CDR2 SNEGSKA (reference sequence). The sample holds many counts of this clonotype. Antigen specificity is unknown. MiXCR, run by TCRdb on the RT-PCR reads, gives a single entry per CDR3 protein. The table records roughly 570,000 distinct CDR3 sequences, over 10% of them present only once. Specimen: PBMCs from blood, collected 45 days after vaccination. The gene calls are TRBV20-1 and TRBJ2-1; no firm D call. The sequence was collected from a man aged 45-65 years who received an inactivated influenza vaccine. CDR3 sequence (DNA): TGCAGTGCCGCTCTGAATGAGCAGTTCTTC. Amino acid sequence: CSAALNEQFF.